The next 32 T cell receptor delta chains were all read from a single sample in a study of gammadelta T cells in human blood. TCRdb reprocessed the RT-PCR reads using CATT. Of around 210 delta-chain clones listed, roughly 11% are singletons. The sample consisted of non-Vgamma9Vdelta2 gamma-delta T cells from cord blood. The receptors derive from a newborn.

This clone ranks as medium-sized. The V gene is TRAV38-2/DV8, the J gene TRDJ1; D is ambiguous. The J gene, left out of TCRdb, was set here by checking the DNA against germline. The germline V and J ends were trimmed by 0 bases and 1 base, with 16 bases remaining between them. Per the germline V gene, CDR1 is TSESDYY and CDR2 is QEAYKQQN. This CDR3 is built from 17 residues. CDR3 nucleotide sequence: TGTGCTTATAGGAGCGCGCCCGGGAAACCTGCCACCGATAAACTCATCTTT. It encodes CAYRSAPGKPATDKLIF.

With regard to this clone: A far bigger clonotype differs at one base, so this is likely a read error. The same CDR3 also results from other DNA sequences found in this sample. The chain carries TRDV1 and TRDJ4, with TRDD3 matching 12 bases. The CDR3 length is 19 residues. CDR1 and CDR2 from the germline V gene are TSWWSYY and QGS. CDR3 protein: CALGDPSLPVLGDTRPLIF. The CDR3 nucleotides are TGTGCTCTTGGGGACCCTTCCTTACCCGTACTGGGGGATACCCGACCACTGATCTTT.

This clone counts as hyperexpanded. The same CDR3 arises from other DNA sequences in this sample as well. The chain carries TRAV14/DV4 and TRDJ1; D not certain. Trimming shortened V by 4 bases and J by 4 bases, and 13 bases separated the two germline ends. Per the germline V gene, CDR1 is TSDPSYG and CDR2 is QGSYDQQN (reference sequence). The CDR3 totals 14 residues. The CDR3 DNA reads TGTGCAATGAGAGCTAAACCCCCCGGCGATAAACTCATCTTT. This translates into CAMRAKPPGDKLIF.

The V gene call is TRAV38-2/DV8, and the J gene call is absent. In germline, CDR1 is TSESDYY, CDR2 QEAYKQQN. This CDR3 has 13 residues. The CDR3 nucleotides are TGTGCTTTTTATGGAGGAAGCCAAGGAAATCTCATCTTT. Amino acid sequence: CAFYGGSQGNLIF.

Comment on this clone: A single base is all that separates this from a far larger clone, so a read error is likely. The chain uses TRDV2 and TRDJ1; the D gene is possibly TRDD3 (6 bases). Germline V gene data show CDR1 as GEAIGNYY and CDR2 as EKD. The CDR3 extends over 15 amino acids. In nucleotides, the CDR3 is TGTGCCTGTGACAGATCGTTGGGGGTCCAAGATAAACACATCTTT. This translates into CACDRSLGVQDKHIF.

This clone is hyperexpanded (1% or more). The chain joins TRDV1 to TRDJ1; TRDD2 might be the D (6 bases). The CDR3 is made up of 22 amino acids. Germline V gene sequence: CDR1 TSWWSYY, CDR2 QGS. With 1 base removed from V and 0 bases from J, the gap between germline ends came to 30 bases. CDR3 amino acids: CALGEPILSSFSYGPYTDKLIF. The CDR3 bases are TGTGCTCTTGGGGAACCAATACTCTCTTCCTTCTCTTACGGACCGTACACCGATAAACTCATCTTT.

This clone turned up a few times. This CDR3 is also generated by other DNA sequences in the sample. The J gene is TRDJ2, the V gene TRAV29/DV5, with a possible D match to TRDD3 (6 bases). CDR1 is NSMFDY and CDR2 is ISSIKDK in the germline V gene. The CDR3 sequence is 19 residues long. Trimming cost V 1 base and J 5 bases, with 27 bases left between them. CDR3: CAASLTPAYVLGRTAQLFF. The CDR3 DNA is TGTGCAGCAAGCCTTACACCTGCCTACGTACTGGGTCGTACAGCACAACTCTTCTTT. Drawing the rest from reference TRAV29/DV5 and TRDJ2, the complete variable domain is DQQVKQNSPSLSVQEGRISILNCDYTNSMFDYFLWYKKYPAEGPTFLISISSIKDKNEDGRFTVFLNKSAKHLSLHIVPSQPGDSAVYFCAASLTPAYVLGRTAQLFFGKGTQLIVEP.

The V call is TRDV1, the J call TRDJ1; D is unresolved. This CDR3 comprises 18 residues. Trimming pared 3 bases from V and 2 bases from J, leaving 22 bases between. The germline V gene encodes CDR1 TSWWSYY and CDR2 QGS. This CDR3 is CALGDPRGTFLGTDKLIF. The CDR3 DNA sequence: TGTGCTCTTGGGGATCCCAGGGGTACTTTCTTAGGGACCGATAAACTCATCTTT.

Judged by abundance, this clone is large. The V and J genes are TRDV3 and TRDJ1; a weak D match, TRDD2 (6 bases). The germline V gene has CDR1 TVYSNPD and CDR2 GDNSRS (reference sequence). The CDR3 runs 18 residues. V was pared by 3 bases and J by 7 bases, with 33 bases between. The CDR3 DNA follows: TGTGCCTTCCCTTCGCTTCCTCCCTTTACCCCACGGATCTCTAAACTCATCTTT. Its translation is CAFPSLPPFTPRISKLIF.

As regards this clone: With only one base between it and a far larger clone, this is likely a read error. The chain combines TRDV1 with TRDJ4; D is unclear. Trimming cost V 1 base and J 6 bases, with 9 bases left between them. This CDR3 is 12 amino acids long. CDR1 and CDR2 from the germline V gene are TSWWSYY and QGS. CDR3: CALGERKRTLIF. The CDR3, as DNA: TGTGCTCTTGGGGAACGGAAGCGAACCCTGATCTTT.

To note about this clone: A far larger clone lies a single base away; this is likely a read error. This sequence joins TRAV38-2/DV8 and TRDJ1; 7 bases are shared with TRDD3. This CDR3 is built from 16 residues. Germline V gives CDR1 TSESDYY, CDR2 QEAYKQQN. CDR3 sequence reads: CAYRIRRWGNTDKFIF. CDR3 DNA sequence: TGTGCTTATAGGATCCGGCGGTGGGGGAATACCGATAAATTCATCTTT.

This clone was seen a handful of times. This may be a read error, as it is one base from a much larger clone. The V call is TRDV2, the J call TRDJ1; TRDD3 matches 8 bases. This CDR3 spans 15 amino acids. Per germline, CDR1 GEAIGNYY and CDR2 EKD. This chain's CDR3 is CASDTWGMEGDKLIF. CDR3 nucleotides: TGTGCCAGTGACACATGGGGGATGGAAGGCGATAAACTCATCTTT.

For this clone: A far larger clone is only one base removed, so a read error is likely. J is TRDJ1 and V is TRDV3; D is undetermined. The germline V gene encodes CDR1 TVYSNPD and CDR2 GDNSRS (reference sequence). This CDR3 is 16 amino acids long. Between the trimmed V and J ends, which lost 3 bases and 1 base, there was a span of 21 bases. CDR3 loop: CAFATCGLTTTDKLIF. In DNA form, the CDR3 reads TGTGCCTTCGCTACGTGTGGGTTAACAACCACCGATAAACTCATCTTT.

Worth noting for this clone: A far larger clone is one base from this, pointing to a likely read error. This CDR3 is also generated by other DNA sequences in the sample. This chain links TRAV29/DV5 with TRDJ2, with D possibly TRDD3 on 6 matching bases. CDR3 size: 19 residues. Germline CDR1 reads NSMFDY; CDR2 reads ISSIKDK. Trimming took 1 base from V and 5 from J, leaving 27 bases between them. The CDR3 region has the DNA TGTGCAGCAAGCCTTACCCCTGCCTACGTACTGGGTCGTACAGCACAACTCTTCTTT. Amino acids: CAASLTPAYVLGRTAQLFF. Full variable domain (outside the CDR3, taken from reference TRAV29/DV5 and TRDJ2): DQQVKQNSPSLSVQEGRISILNCDYTNSMFDYFLWYKKYPAEGPTFLISISSIKDKNEDGRFTVFLNKSAKHLSLHIVPSQPGDSAVYFCAASLTPAYVLGRTAQLFFGKGTQLIVEP.

As regards this clone: This likely came from a read error, as a far larger clone is one base away. This rearrangement joins TRDV1 to TRDJ1; 7 nucleotides line up with TRDD2. Here the J gene was assigned by germline matching of the DNA, as TCRdb has none. J gave up 2 bases and V 5 bases, and 20 bases lay outside the gene matches. Germline CDR1 and CDR2: TSWWSYY and QGS. CDR3 size: 19 residues. CDR3 sequence: CALGNPPSSLRTKTDKLIF. DNA of the CDR3: TGTGCTCTTGGGAACCCCCCTTCCTCCTTGAGGACCAAGACCGATAAACTCATCTTT.

This clone appeared once. A far larger clone is one nucleotide away, so this likely arose from a read error. J gene calling gave no result, while the V gene is TRDV1; the table's D call, TRDD3, was not checked against the DNA. The length of the CDR3 is 20 residues. Per the germline V gene, CDR1 is TSWWSYY and CDR2 is QGS. The CDR3 loop reads CALGTPSRRGGYPYTDKHIF. CDR3 coding DNA: TGTGCTCTTGGGACGCCTTCCCGCCGCGGGGGATACCCCTACACCGATAAACACATCTTT.

Regarding this clone: Only one base separates this from a far larger clonotype, so it likely reflects a read error. This chain connects TRDV1 to TRDJ1; 10 bases map to TRDD3. The CDR3 length is 23 residues. Germline V gives CDR1 TSWWSYY, CDR2 QGS. CDR3 loop: CALGELPPPWGISGKMGTDKPIF. The CDR3 DNA reads as TGTGCTCTTGGGGAACTTCCTCCTCCCTGGGGGATATCGGGTAAAATGGGCACCGATAAACCCATCTTT.

About this clone itself: With only one base between it and a far larger clone, this is likely a read error. This chain joins TRDV1 and TRDJ1; TRDD3 matches at 8 bases. The CDR3 sequence is 16 residues long. CDR1 and CDR2 from the germline V gene are TSWWSYY and QGS. This chain's CDR3 is CALTGIRLPTTDKRIF. CDR3 nucleotide sequence: TGTGCTCTCACTGGGATACGCTTGCCTACAACCGATAAACGCATCTTT.

Points on this clone: A read error is likely here: a far larger clone is one base away. This sequence joins TRDV3 and TRDJ2, with TRDD3 matching 7 bases. J was trimmed by 10 bases and V by 5 bases; bases with no gene match: 37. Germline CDR1 is TVYSNPD and CDR2 is GDNSRS (reference sequence). The CDR3 consists of 21 residues. The CDR3 DNA reads as TGTGCCCTTTTTTTTCCTGAGGACTGGGGACCCCTCGAGTATGGACAGGAACAACTCTTCTTT. This sequence encodes CALFFPEDWGPLEYGQEQLFF.

This clone was counted a few times. A far more abundant clone sits one base away, making this likely a read error. The genes are TRDV2 and TRDJ1, with D possibly matching TRDD3 (6 bases). From germline, CDR1 is GEAIGNYY and CDR2 EKD. The CDR3 sequence is 15 residues long. The V end was cut by 2 bases, the J end by 5 bases, with 17 bases between. The CDR3 DNA follows: TGTGCCTGTGACAGAGCGTTGGGGGTCCAAGATAAACTCATCTTT. Translating gives CACDRALGVQDKLIF.

This chain joins TRAV14/DV4 and TRDJ1; D uncertain. The CDR3 sequence is 20 residues long. V lost 4 bases and J lost 0, with 27 bases in between. In germline, CDR1 is TSDPSYG, CDR2 QGSYDQQN (reference sequence). CDR3 residues: CAMRGGQDGTPRGDTDKLIF. The CDR3, as DNA: TGTGCAATGAGAGGGGGCCAAGACGGAACGCCCCGAGGGGACACCGATAAACTCATCTTT.

Sample share makes this clone large. The same CDR3 arises from other DNA sequences in this sample as well. The rearrangement links TRDV1 to TRDJ2; 12 nucleotides agree with TRDD3. V gave up 7 bases and J gave up 7 bases; unmatched junction bases: 19. There are 19 residues in the CDR3. Germline V lookup: CDR1 TSWWSYY, CDR2 QGS. CDR3 nucleotide sequence: TGTGCTCTTGTGCCTTCCTACTCTGGGGGATACGACGATGAAGCACAACTCTTCTTT. This translates into CALVPSYSGGYDDEAQLFF.

In this sample, this clone is large (0.1 to 1%). The chain combines TRAV29/DV5 with TRDJ1, with D possibly being TRDD2 or TRDD3 (5 bases each). Per germline, CDR1 NSMFDY and CDR2 ISSIKDK. The CDR3 is 14 residues long. Trimming removed 5 bases from V and 3 bases from J, with 17 bases in between. This CDR3 reads CAATGGPKADKLIF. The CDR3 DNA follows: TGTGCAGCTACGGGGGGTCCTAAGGCCGATAAACTCATCTTT.

A note on this clone: A single base is all that separates this from a far larger clone, so a read error is likely. J is TRDJ2 and V is TRDV3; 11 bases agree with TRDD3. V shed 2 bases, J shed 0 bases, and the junction held 32 bases outside the gene matches. This CDR3 is 25 amino acids long. Germline CDR1 TVYSNPD, CDR2 GDNSRS (reference sequence). DNA for the CDR3: TGTGCCTTTTCCCCTATTCCTACCTCCTCGTACTGGGGGATAACCCCCCTCTCTTTGACAGCACAACTCTTCTTT. Amino acid sequence: CAFSPIPTSSYWGITPLSLTAQLFF.

This clone is hyperexpanded within its sample. The V call is TRAV38-2/DV8, the J call TRDJ1; D call uncertain. The CDR3 is made up of 13 amino acids. Germline V gene data show CDR1 as TSESDYY and CDR2 as QEAYKQQN. The V end lost 5 bases, the J end lost 3 bases, and 11 bases lay between the germline ends. In nucleotides, the CDR3 is TGTGCTTATAGATCGTGGATCCCCGATAAACTCATCTTT. Amino acid sequence: CAYRSWIPDKLIF.

Regarding this clone: A far more abundant clone sits one base away, making this likely a read error. The rearrangement links TRAV38-2/DV8 to TRDJ1; TRDD3 matches 13 bases. The J gene is absent in TCRdb and was assigned here via DNA matching to germline. V shed 6 bases, J shed 0 bases, and the junction held 26 bases outside the gene matches. CDR3 length equals 23 residues. Germline lookup yields CDR1 TSESDYY and CDR2 QEAYKQQN. The CDR3 DNA reads TGTGCTTATACACCAGTCCTTCTGCCAGTACTGGGGGATACGCTTAGGTACACCGATAAACTCATCTTT. This translates into CAYTPVLLPVLGDTLRYTDKLIF.

By sample share, this clone is large. This chain connects TRDV1 to TRDJ1; unclear D gene. Germline V gene sequence: CDR1 TSWWSYY, CDR2 QGS. With 2 bases removed from V and 11 bases from J, the gap between germline ends came to 21 bases. CDR3 length equals 15 residues. CDR3: CALGEFGPPGANLIF. The CDR3 DNA reads as TGTGCTCTTGGGGAATTCGGGCCGCCGGGTGCGAATCTCATCTTT.

As for this clone: This likely stems from a read error, as it lies one base from a far larger clone. The V gene is TRDV1, but the J gene lacks a call; the table's D call of TRDD3 was not tested on the DNA. Germline CDR1 reads TSWWSYY; CDR2 reads QGS. This CDR3 has 19 amino acids. The CDR3 reads CALGNPPSSLGTKTDKRIF. CDR3 in DNA: TGTGCTCTTGGGAACCCCCCTTCCTCCTTGGGGACCAAGACCGATAAACGCATCTTT.

This clone was seen more than once but under ten times. A far larger clone is one nucleotide away, so this likely arose from a read error. The sample contains more than one DNA sequence encoding this CDR3. The chain carries TRDV2 and TRDJ1; 8 bases fit TRDD3. The CDR3 has 21 residues. Per the germline V gene, CDR1 is GEAIGNYY and CDR2 is EKD. In nucleotides, the CDR3 is TGTGCATGTGACACCGGCCCATTTAGACTTTTTACTGGGGGGTCCACCGATAAACTCATCTTT. It yields the protein CACDTGPFRLFTGGSTDKLIF.

The genes are TRDV2 and TRDJ2, with TRDD3 matching over 8 bases. Germline V CDR1 and CDR2: GEAIGNYY, EKD. The CDR3 extends over 18 amino acids. The trim removed 5 bases at V and 0 bases at J, leaving 13 bases unmatched. CDR3 bases: TGTGCCTGTGCTCCACTGGGGGTGATGGAGTCTTTGACAGCACAACTCTTCTTT. Translated, it gives CACAPLGVMESLTAQLFF.

In the case of this clone: A single base is all that separates this from a far larger clone, so a read error is likely. The same CDR3 is also encoded by other DNA sequences in this sample. V is TRDV3 and J is TRDJ1, with 10 bases that match TRDD3. No J segment appears in TCRdb, so it was assigned here by matching the sequence to germline. Germline V gene lookup returns CDR1 TVYSNPD and CDR2 GDNSRS (reference sequence). The CDR3 runs to 15 residues. The CDR3 sequence is CAFQSTGGYTDKLIF. As DNA, the CDR3 is TGTGCATTCCAATCGACTGGGGGATACACCGATAAACTCATCTTT.

By proportion, this clone is hyperexpanded. Distinct nucleotide sequences in the sample also encode this CDR3. V usage is TRDV1 and J usage is TRDJ2, with D perhaps matching TRDD3 (5 bases). Trimming removed 0 bases at V and 1 base at J, with 15 bases between. This CDR3 contains 18 residues. The V gene's germline CDR1 is TSWWSYY and CDR2 QGS. CDR3 coding DNA: TGTGCTCTTGGGGAACTCTCAGACTGGAGGGTTTTGACAGCACAACTCTTCTTT. As protein: CALGELSDWRVLTAQLFF.